Presented here are 20 T cell receptor beta chains from one specimen sequenced in a study of T cell responses to AZD1222 COVID-19 vaccine. The assay was immunoSEQ multiplex PCR, and TCRdb's table has in-frame clones only and misses some. The sample shows roughly 120,000 clones, around 85% of them seen only once. The input for sequencing was peripheral blood, taken on day 0 of AZD1222 vaccination. Every receptor here comes from an adult in good health.

This clone was counted between two and nine times. The V gene is TRBV28, the J gene TRBJ1-6, with 7 nucleotides matching TRBD1. V dropped 10 bases and J dropped 9; count of bases not matched to a gene: 18. CDR1 and CDR2 (germline): MDHEN, SYDVKM. This CDR3 region has 16 residues. The CDR3 spells CAIPSRDRAEGSPLHF. The CDR3 nucleotides are TGTGCCATACCCTCCCGGGACAGAGCTGAAGGTTCACCCCTCCACTTT.

The chain is built from TRBV6-6 and TRBJ1-2; no firm D call. V lost 7 bases and J lost 0, with 15 bases in between. The V gene's germline CDR1 is MNHNY and CDR2 SVGAGI (reference sequence). This CDR3 spans 15 amino acids. DNA for the CDR3: TGTGCCAGCACCACGACCCTTACAGCTAACTATGGCTACACCTTC. Protein sequence: CASTTTLTANYGYTF.

The chain carries TRBV30 and TRBJ2-5; D remains ambiguous. The CDR3 loop spans 14 amino acids. Germline V CDR1 and CDR2: GTSNPN, SVGIG (reference sequence). V gave up 2 bases and J gave up 2 bases, with 12 bases separating them. CDR3 DNA sequence: TGTGCCTGGAGTCCCGTCGATGGGCAAGAGACCCAGTACTTC. Translation: CAWSPVDGQETQYF.

V gene TRBV5-1 combines with J gene TRBJ2-4; TRBD1 matches 8 bases. Germline trimming cut 7 bases from V and 6 bases from J; bases unmatched to any gene: 12. Germline lookup yields CDR1 SGHRS and CDR2 YFSETQ. The CDR3 runs 15 residues. The CDR3 reads CASSTSGDRTNIQYF. The CDR3 DNA sequence: TGCGCCAGCTCGACCTCGGGGGACAGGACAAACATTCAGTACTTC.

The chain uses TRBV3-1 (or the pseudogene TRBV3-2) and TRBJ1-3, with D unresolved. The germline V and J ends were trimmed by 5 bases and 0 bases, with 11 bases remaining between them. CDR1 LGHDT and CDR2 YNNKEL come from the germline V gene (reference sequence). The CDR3 has 15 residues. CDR3 sequence reads: CASSDRHYSGNTIYF. The DNA for the CDR3 is TGTGCCAGCAGCGATAGACATTACTCTGGAAACACCATATATTTT.

The V call is TRBV18, the J call TRBJ2-7; D possibly corresponds to TRBD1 (6 bases). CDR1 and CDR2 (germline): KGHSH, LQKENI. The germline V and J ends were trimmed by 3 bases and 4 bases, with 13 bases remaining between them. CDR3 length: 14 amino acids. This CDR3 is CASSPAQGQYEQYF. Here the CDR3 DNA reads TGTGCCAGCTCACCGGCCCAGGGGCAATACGAGCAGTACTTC.

This sequence joins TRBV7-9 and TRBJ2-7; D gene unclear. V shed 1 base and J shed 3 bases, with 4 bases lying between them. CDR3 length: 12 residues. Germline V CDR1 and CDR2: SEHNR, FQNEAQ (reference sequence). The CDR3 sequence is CASSLELYEQYF. In DNA, the CDR3 is TGTGCCAGCAGCTTAGAACTCTACGAGCAGTACTTC.

This clone is a singleton in its sample. The genes are TRBV28 and TRBJ1-6; the D gene is possibly TRBD1 (6 bases). This CDR3 is 14 amino acids long. Germline loops: CDR1 MDHEN, CDR2 SYDVKM. Trimming removed 7 bases from V and 15 bases from J, with 22 bases in between. CDR3 coding DNA: TGTGCCAGCAATCCCCAAGGTCAGGGGCTCATCCTCCACTTT. Protein sequence: CASNPQGQGLILHF.

V and J are TRBV5-1 and TRBJ2-7; possibly TRBD1 or TRBD2 for D (6 bases each). Trimming took off 3 bases at V and 0 bases at J, with 10 bases between the two ends. The CDR3 totals 14 residues. Germline V lookup: CDR1 SGHRS, CDR2 YFSETQ. CDR3 residues: CASSSGDTSYEQYF. As DNA, the CDR3 is TGCGCCAGCAGCTCGGGGGACACCTCCTACGAGCAGTACTTC. Supplemented by reference TRBV5-1 and TRBJ2-7, the full variable domain reads KAGVTQTPRYLIKTRGQQVTLSCSPISGHRSVSWYQQTPGQGLQFLFEYFSETQRNKGNFPGRFSGRQFSNSRSEMNVSTLELGDSALYLCASSSGDTSYEQYFGPGTRLTVT.

V is TRBV28 and J is TRBJ2-3; D ambiguous. The CDR3 runs to 14 residues. The V end lost 5 bases, the J end lost 2 bases, and 11 bases lay between the germline ends. Germline V gene sequence: CDR1 MDHEN, CDR2 SYDVKM. This CDR3 reads CASSPWTNTDTQYF. The CDR3, as DNA: TGTGCCAGCAGTCCCTGGACCAACACAGATACGCAGTATTTT.

This rearrangement joins TRBV7-3 to TRBJ2-3; D is ambiguous. Germline V gene sequence: CDR1 SGHTA, CDR2 FQGTGA. V lost 3 bases and J lost 0, with 7 bases in between. The CDR3 loop spans 14 amino acids. The CDR3 DNA follows: TGTGCCAGCAGCTTGGCCGCTAGCACAGATACGCAGTATTTT. It yields the protein CASSLAASTDTQYF.

The rearrangement joins TRBV5-1 to TRBJ2-5; D is unresolved. Trimming took 0 bases from V and 0 from J, leaving 9 bases between them. The CDR3 is made up of 15 amino acids. Germline CDR1 SGHRS, CDR2 YFSETQ. This CDR3 reads CASSLGSRYQETQYF. The CDR3 DNA reads as TGCGCCAGCAGCTTGGGATCGCGGTACCAAGAGACCCAGTACTTC.

The rearrangement uses TRBV6-4 and TRBJ1-2; no definite D call. V lost 0 bases, J lost 8 bases, and 16 bases lay in between. The CDR3 spans 15 residues. Per germline, CDR1 MRHNA and CDR2 SNTAGT. DNA of the CDR3: TGTGCCAGCAGTGACTCTGGTGATTTAACTGGAGGCTACACCTTC. As protein: CASSDSGDLTGGYTF.

This clone was seen just once. The chain uses TRBV7-6 and TRBJ1-1; D ambiguous. The CDR3 is 13 residues long. The germline V gene has CDR1 SGHVS and CDR2 FNYEAQ. Trimming left V 5 bases short and J 0 bases short, with 7 bases between. The CDR3 spells CASSPPLNTEAFF. The CDR3 nucleotides read TGTGCCAGCAGCCCCCCCCTGAACACTGAAGCTTTCTTT.

A few counts support this clone. V and J are TRBV4-3 and TRBJ2-3; 10 nucleotides line up with TRBD2. The CDR3 sequence is 17 residues long. Per the germline V gene, CDR1 is LGHNA and CDR2 is YSLEER. The V gene end was trimmed by 0 bases and the J gene end by 5 bases; junction bases not matched to a gene: 8. The CDR3 protein is CASSQEPAGGLGDTQYF. In DNA form, the CDR3 reads TGCGCCAGCAGCCAAGAACCAGCGGGGGGGCTTGGAGATACGCAGTATTTT.

The rearrangement joins TRBV30 to TRBJ1-1; the D is unclear. This CDR3 contains 13 residues. Per the germline V gene, CDR1 is GTSNPN and CDR2 is SVGIG (reference sequence). Trimming removed 3 bases at V and 2 bases at J, with 10 bases between. The CDR3 is CAWRDLLNTEAFF. CDR3 nucleotides: TGTGCCTGGAGGGACTTACTTAACACTGAAGCTTTCTTT.

The chain uses TRBV7-9 and TRBJ1-5; tentatively, D is TRBD1 (6 bases). This CDR3 contains 16 residues. Trimming shortened V by 3 bases and J by 3 bases, and 15 bases separated the two germline ends. Per germline, CDR1 SEHNR and CDR2 FQNEAQ (reference sequence). CDR3 in DNA: TGTGCCAGCAGCTTCTCAGACAGGATCACCAATCAGCCCCAGCATTTT. It yields the protein CASSFSDRITNQPQHF.

The chain uses TRBV6-2 or TRBV6-3 and TRBJ2-7; weak D call: TRBD1 (5 bases). CDR3 length: 12 amino acids. The V and J ends lost 4 bases and 3 bases respectively, with 7 bases between them. Germline V lookup: CDR1 MNHEY, CDR2 SVGEGT. The chain's CDR3 is CASSWGLYEQYF. CDR3 nucleotide sequence: TGTGCCAGCAGTTGGGGCCTCTACGAGCAGTACTTC.

The CDR3 loop reads CASSVVISVYGYTF. The CDR3 region has the DNA TGTGCCAGCAGCGTAGTTATCAGCGTTTATGGCTACACCTTC. The J gene is TRBJ1-2, the V gene TRBV9; D gene ambiguous. The germline V gene has CDR1 SGDLS and CDR2 YYNGEE. The CDR3 spans 14 residues. V gave up 0 bases and J gave up 5 bases, with 11 bases separating them.

The CDR3 is CASSFGRGQGTDTQYF. In DNA, the CDR3 is TGCGCCAGCAGCTTTGGCAGGGGGCAGGGCACAGATACGCAGTATTTT. The chain links TRBV5-1 to TRBJ2-3; TRBD1 agrees at 8 bases. The germline gives CDR1 SGHRS, CDR2 YFSETQ. V lost 2 bases to trimming and J lost 1 base; unmatched junction nucleotides: 6. The CDR3 spans 16 residues.